This section outlines one T cell receptor beta chain sequence together with its context. Some clones are missing from TCRdb's copy, which holds only in-frame ones; the method was immunoSEQ multiplex PCR. The table lists about 180,000 clones, approximately 90% of them singletons. This CDR3 has 17 residues. Germline trimming cut 5 bases from V and 6 bases from J; bases unmatched to any gene: 16. CDR1 and CDR2 (germline): MNHNY, SVGAGI (reference sequence). This specimen belongs to a study of blood T cell repertoires in COVID-19. In the study overall: The United States, Italy and Spain were the sources of the acute and convalescent COVID-19 samples.

The sequenced sample was peripheral blood. The TCR comes from a woman in her 30s with active or convalescent COVID-19. The chain links TRBV6-6 to TRBJ1-2; 9 positions match TRBD1. The chain's CDR3 is CASSRASEGQGLHGYTF. The CDR3 nucleotides are TGTGCCAGCAGTCGGGCCTCGGAGGGACAGGGACTACATGGCTACACCTTC.